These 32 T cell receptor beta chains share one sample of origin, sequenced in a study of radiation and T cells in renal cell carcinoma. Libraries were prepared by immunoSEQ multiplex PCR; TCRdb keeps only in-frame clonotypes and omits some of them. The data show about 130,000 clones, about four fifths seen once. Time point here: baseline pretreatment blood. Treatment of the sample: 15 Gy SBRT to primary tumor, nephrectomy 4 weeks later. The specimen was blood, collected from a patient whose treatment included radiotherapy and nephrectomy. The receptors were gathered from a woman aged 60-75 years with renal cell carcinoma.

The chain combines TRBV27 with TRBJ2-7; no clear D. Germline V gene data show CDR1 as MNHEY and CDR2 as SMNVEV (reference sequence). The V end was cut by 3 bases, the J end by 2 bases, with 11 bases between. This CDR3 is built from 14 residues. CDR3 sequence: CASSLVRAAYEQYF. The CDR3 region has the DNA TGTGCCAGCAGTTTGGTACGGGCTGCCTACGAGCAGTACTTC.

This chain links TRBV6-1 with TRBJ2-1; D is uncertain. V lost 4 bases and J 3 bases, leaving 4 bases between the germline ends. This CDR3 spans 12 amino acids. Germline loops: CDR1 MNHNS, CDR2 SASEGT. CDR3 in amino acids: CASSALYNEQFF. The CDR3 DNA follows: TGTGCCAGCAGTGCCCTCTACAATGAGCAGTTCTTC.

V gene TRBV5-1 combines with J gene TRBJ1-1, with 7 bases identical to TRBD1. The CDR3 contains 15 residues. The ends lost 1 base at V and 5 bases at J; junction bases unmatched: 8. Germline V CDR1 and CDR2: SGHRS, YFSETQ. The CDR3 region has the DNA TGCGCCAGCAGCTTGATAGCTGGGACAGCGACTGAAGCTTTCTTT. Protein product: CASSLIAGTATEAFF. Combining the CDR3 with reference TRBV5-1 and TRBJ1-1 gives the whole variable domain KAGVTQTPRYLIKTRGQQVTLSCSPISGHRSVSWYQQTPGQGLQFLFEYFSETQRNKGNFPGRFSGRQFSNSRSEMNVSTLELGDSALYLCASSLIAGTATEAFFGQGTRLTVV.

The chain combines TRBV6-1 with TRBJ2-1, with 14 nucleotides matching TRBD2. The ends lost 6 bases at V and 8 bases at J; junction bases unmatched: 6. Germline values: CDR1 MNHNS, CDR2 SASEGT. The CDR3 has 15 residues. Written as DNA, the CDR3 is TGTGCCAGCAGACTGGGACTAGCGGGGGCCTATGAGCAGTTCTTC. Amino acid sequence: CASRLGLAGAYEQFF.

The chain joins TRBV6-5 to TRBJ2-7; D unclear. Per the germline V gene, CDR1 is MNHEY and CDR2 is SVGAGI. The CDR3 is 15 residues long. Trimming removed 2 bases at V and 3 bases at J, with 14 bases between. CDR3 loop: CASSYGAVEDYEQYF. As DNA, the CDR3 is TGTGCCAGCAGTTACGGAGCAGTGGAAGACTACGAGCAGTACTTC.

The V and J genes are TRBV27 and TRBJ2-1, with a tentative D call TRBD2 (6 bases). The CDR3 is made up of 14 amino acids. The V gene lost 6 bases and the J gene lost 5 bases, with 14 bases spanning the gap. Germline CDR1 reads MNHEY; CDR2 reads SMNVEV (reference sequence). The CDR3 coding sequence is TGTGCCAGCAGGGTGGGAGGATATCACAATGAGCAGTTCTTC. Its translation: CASRVGGYHNEQFF.

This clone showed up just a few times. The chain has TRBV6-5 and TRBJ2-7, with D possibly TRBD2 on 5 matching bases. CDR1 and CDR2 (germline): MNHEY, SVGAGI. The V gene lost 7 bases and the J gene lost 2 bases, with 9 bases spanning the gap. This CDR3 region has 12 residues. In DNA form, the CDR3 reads TGTGCCAGCACGGCCGGGACCTACGAGCAGTACTTC. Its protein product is CASTAGTYEQYF.

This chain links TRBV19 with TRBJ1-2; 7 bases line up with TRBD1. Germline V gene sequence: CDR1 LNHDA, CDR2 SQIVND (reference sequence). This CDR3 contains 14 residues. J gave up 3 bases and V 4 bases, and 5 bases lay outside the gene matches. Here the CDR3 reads CASSTLTGDYGYTF. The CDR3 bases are TGTGCCAGTAGTACACTAACAGGGGACTATGGCTACACCTTC.

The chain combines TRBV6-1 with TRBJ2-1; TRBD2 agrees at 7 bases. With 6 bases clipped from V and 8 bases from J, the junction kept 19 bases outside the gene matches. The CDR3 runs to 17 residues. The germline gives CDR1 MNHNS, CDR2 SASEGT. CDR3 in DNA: TGTGCCAGCAGCGAACCCCGGGACTACCCTTATACCGATGAGCAGTTCTTC. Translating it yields CASSEPRDYPYTDEQFF.

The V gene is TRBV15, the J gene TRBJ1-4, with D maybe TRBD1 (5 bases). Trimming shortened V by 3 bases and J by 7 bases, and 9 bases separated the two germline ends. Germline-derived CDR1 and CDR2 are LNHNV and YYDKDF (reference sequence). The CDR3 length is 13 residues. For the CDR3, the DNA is TGTGCCACCAGCAGGGTCAGGGCTGAAAAACTGTTTTTT. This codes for CATSRVRAEKLFF.

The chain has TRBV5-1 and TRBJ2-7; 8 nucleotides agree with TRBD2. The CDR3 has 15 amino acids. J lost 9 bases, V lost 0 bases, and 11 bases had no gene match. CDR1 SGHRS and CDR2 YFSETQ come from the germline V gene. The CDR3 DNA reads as TGCGCCAGCAGCTTGGGAACTATAGCGGGATCCGGGCAGTACTTC. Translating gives CASSLGTIAGSGQYF.

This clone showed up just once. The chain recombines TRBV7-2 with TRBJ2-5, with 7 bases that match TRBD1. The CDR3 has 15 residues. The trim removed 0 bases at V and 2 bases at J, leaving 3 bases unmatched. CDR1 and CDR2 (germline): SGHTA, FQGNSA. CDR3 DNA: TGTGCCAGCAGCTTAGCTACAGGGGAACAAGAGACCCAGTACTTC. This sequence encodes CASSLATGEQETQYF.

CDR3 nucleotide sequence: TGTGCCAGTAGGCCCACGGGACAGGAGGCTAGGAATACGCAGTATTTT. Protein sequence: CASRPTGQEARNTQYF. This rearrangement joins TRBV19 to TRBJ2-3; 8 nucleotides line up with TRBD1. The CDR3 spans 16 residues. Per germline, CDR1 LNHDA and CDR2 SQIVND (reference sequence). The ends lost 6 bases at V and 7 bases at J; junction bases unmatched: 15.

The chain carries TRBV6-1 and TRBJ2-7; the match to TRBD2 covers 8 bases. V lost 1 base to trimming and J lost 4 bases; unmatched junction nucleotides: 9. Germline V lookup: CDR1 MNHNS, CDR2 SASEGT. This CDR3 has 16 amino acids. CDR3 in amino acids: CASSEGTGGATYEQYF. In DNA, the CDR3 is TGTGCCAGCAGTGAAGGGACCGGGGGGGCCACATACGAGCAGTACTTC.

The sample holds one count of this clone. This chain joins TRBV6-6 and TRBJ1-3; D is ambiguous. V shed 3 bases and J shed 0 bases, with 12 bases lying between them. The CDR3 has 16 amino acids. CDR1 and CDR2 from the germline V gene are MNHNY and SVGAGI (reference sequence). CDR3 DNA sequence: TGTGCCAGCAGTTATCCCCAAGGGAGCTCTGGAAACACCATATATTTT. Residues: CASSYPQGSSGNTIYF.

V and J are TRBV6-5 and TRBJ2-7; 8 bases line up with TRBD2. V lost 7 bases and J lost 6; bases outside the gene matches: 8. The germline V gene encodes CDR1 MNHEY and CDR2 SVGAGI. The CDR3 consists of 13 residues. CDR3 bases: TGTGCCAGCACCGAGGATCGGGGGGGCGAGCAGTACTTC. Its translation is CASTEDRGGEQYF.

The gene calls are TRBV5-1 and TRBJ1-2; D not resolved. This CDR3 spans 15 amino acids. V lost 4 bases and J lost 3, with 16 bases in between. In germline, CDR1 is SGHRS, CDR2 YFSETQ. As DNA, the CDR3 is TGCGCCAGCAGCCCCGAAGGGTGGCAGGACTATGGCTACACCTTC. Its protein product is CASSPEGWQDYGYTF.

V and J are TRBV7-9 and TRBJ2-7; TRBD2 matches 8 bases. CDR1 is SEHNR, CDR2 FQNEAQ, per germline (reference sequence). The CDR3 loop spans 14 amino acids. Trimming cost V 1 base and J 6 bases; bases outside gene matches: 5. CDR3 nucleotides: TGTGCCAGCAGCTTAGGGACTAGCACTCGCGAGCAGTACTTC. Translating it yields CASSLGTSTREQYF.

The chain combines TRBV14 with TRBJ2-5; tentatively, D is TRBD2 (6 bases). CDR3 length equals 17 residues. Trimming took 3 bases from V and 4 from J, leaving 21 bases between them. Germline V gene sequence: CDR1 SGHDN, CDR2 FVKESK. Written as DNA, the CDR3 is TGTGCCAGCAGCCAGGCTGGGGGGTTTCCAAGACGAGAGACCCAGTACTTC. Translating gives CASSQAGGFPRRETQYF.

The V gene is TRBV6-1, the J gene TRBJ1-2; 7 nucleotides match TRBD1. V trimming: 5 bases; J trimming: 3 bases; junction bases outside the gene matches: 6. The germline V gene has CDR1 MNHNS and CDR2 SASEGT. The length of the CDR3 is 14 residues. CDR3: CASSTTGADYGYTF. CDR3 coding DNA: TGTGCCAGCAGTACCACAGGGGCTGACTATGGCTACACCTTC.

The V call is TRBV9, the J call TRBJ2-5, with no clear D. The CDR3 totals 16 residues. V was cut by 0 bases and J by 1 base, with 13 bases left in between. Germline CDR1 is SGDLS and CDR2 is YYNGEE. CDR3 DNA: TGTGCCAGCAGCGTAGCGGGCGGAACAATCCAAGAGACCCAGTACTTC. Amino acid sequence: CASSVAGGTIQETQYF.

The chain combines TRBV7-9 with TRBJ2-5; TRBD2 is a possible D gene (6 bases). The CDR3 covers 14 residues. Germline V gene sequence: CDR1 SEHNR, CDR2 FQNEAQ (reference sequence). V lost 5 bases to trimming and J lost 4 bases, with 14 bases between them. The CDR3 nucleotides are TGTGCCAGCAGCGATACTAGCATGGGAGAGACCCAGTACTTC. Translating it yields CASSDTSMGETQYF. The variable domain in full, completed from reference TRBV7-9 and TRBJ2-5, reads DTGVSQNPRHKITKRGQNVTFRCDPISEHNRLYWYRQTLGQGPEFLTYFQNEAQLEKSRLLSDRFSAERPKGSFSTLEIQRTEQGDSAMYLCASSDTSMGETQYFGPGTRLLVL.

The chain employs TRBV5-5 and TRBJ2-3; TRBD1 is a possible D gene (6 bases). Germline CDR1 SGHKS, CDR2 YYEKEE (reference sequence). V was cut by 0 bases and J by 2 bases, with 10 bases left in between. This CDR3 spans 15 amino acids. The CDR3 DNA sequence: TGTGCCAGCAGCTTGGTGGGGGCCGCCACAGATACGCAGTATTTT. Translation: CASSLVGAATDTQYF.

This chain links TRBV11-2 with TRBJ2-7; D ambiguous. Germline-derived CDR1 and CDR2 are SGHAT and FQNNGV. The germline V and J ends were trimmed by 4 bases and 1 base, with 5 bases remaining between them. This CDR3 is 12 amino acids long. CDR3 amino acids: CASSYRSYEQYF. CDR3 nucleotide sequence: TGTGCCAGCAGCTACCGGTCCTACGAGCAGTACTTC. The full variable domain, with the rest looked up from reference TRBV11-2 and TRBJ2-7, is EAGVAQSPRYKIIEKRQSVAFWCNPISGHATLYWYQQILGQGPKLLIQFQNNGVVDDSQLPKDRFSAERLKGVDSTLKIQPAKLEDSAVYLCASSYRSYEQYFGPGTRLTVT.

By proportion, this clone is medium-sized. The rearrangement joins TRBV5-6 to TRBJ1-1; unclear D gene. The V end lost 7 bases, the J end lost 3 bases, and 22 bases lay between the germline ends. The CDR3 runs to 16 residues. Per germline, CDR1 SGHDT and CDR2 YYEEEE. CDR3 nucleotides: TGTGCCAGCGAACCCTACCTCCGTGCACGGGACACTGAAGCTTTCTTT. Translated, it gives CASEPYLRARDTEAFF.

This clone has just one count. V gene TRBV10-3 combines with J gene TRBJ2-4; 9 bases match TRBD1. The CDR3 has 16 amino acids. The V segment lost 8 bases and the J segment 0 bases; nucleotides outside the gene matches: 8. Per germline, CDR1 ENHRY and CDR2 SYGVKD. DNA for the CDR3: TGTGCCATCGCCCAGGGACAGGGACTAGCCAAAAACATTCAGTACTTC. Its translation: CAIAQGQGLAKNIQYF.

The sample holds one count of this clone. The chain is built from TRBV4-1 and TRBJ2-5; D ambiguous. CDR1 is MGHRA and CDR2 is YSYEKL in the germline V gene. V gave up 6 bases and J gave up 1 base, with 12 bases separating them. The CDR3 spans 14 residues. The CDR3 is CASSLPTVQETQYF. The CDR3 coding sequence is TGCGCCAGCAGTCTCCCTACAGTCCAAGAGACCCAGTACTTC.

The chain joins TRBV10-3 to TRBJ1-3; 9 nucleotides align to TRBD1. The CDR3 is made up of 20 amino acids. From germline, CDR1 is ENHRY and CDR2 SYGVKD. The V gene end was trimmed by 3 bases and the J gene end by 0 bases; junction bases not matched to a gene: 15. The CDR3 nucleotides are TGTGCCATCAGTGACCCAACAGGGGGCTCATCGGCTCTCTCTGGAAACACCATATATTTT. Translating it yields CAISDPTGGSSALSGNTIYF.

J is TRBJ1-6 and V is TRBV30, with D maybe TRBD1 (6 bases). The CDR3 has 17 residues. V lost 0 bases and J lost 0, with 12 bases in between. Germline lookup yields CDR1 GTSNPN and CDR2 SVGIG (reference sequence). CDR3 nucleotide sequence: TGTGCCTGGAGTGTGGGGGCCTTCATCTCCTATAATTCACCCCTCCACTTT. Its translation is CAWSVGAFISYNSPLHF.

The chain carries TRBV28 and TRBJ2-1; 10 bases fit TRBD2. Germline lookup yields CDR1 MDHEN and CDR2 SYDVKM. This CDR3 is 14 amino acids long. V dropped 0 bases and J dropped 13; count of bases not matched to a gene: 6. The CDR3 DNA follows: TGTGCCAGCAGTTTATGGAATAGCGGGAGGCAACAGTTCTTC. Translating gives CASSLWNSGRQQFF. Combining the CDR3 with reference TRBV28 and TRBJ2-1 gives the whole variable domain DVKVTQSSRYLVKRTGEKVFLECVQDMDHENMFWYRQDPGLGLRLIYFSYDVKMKEKGDIPEGYSVSREKKERFSLILESASTNQTSMYLCASSLWNSGRQQFFGPGTRLTVL.

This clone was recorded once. DNA for the CDR3: TGCGCCAGCAGTCCCGACAGGGGAAACATTCAGTACTTC. Translation gives CASSPDRGNIQYF. The rearrangement uses TRBV5-1 and TRBJ2-4; TRBD1 agrees at 8 bases. CDR3 length equals 13 residues. V lost 5 bases, J lost 6 bases, and 4 bases stayed unmatched. The germline V gene has CDR1 SGHRS and CDR2 YFSETQ.

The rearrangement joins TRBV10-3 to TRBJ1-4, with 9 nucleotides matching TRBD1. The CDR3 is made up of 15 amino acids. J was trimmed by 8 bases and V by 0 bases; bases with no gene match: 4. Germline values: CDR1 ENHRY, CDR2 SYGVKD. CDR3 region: CAISESGTGYEKLFF. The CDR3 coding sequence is TGTGCCATCAGTGAGTCGGGGACAGGGTACGAAAAACTGTTTTTT.